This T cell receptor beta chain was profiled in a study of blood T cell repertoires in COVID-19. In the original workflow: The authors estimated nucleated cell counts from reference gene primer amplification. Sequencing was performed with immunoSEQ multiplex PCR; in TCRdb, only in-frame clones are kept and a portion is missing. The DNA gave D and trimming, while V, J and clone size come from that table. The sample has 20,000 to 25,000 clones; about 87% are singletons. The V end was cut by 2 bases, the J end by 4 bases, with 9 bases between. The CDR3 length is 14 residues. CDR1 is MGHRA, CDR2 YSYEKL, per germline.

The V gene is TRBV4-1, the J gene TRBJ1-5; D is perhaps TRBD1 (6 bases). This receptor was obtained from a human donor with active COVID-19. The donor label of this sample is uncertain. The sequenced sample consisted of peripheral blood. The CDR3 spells CASSQWTVNQPQHF. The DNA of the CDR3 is TGCGCCAGCAGCCAATGGACAGTTAATCAGCCCCAGCATTTT.